A selection of T cell receptor beta chains follows, all from one sample in a study of post-analysis software for immune sequencing data. One entry per CDR3 protein, called by TCRdb with MiXCR from the PCR reads. The data show around 440,000 distinct CDR3 sequences, roughly 45% seen once. Sequences were obtained from blood. The receptors here all came from a girl aged 5 to 17 with multiple sclerosis. The CDR3 runs from the conserved cysteine through the conserved F or W. D genes are given only for firm matches. Only some rows state a clone size, as once, few, many or a class for expanded clones.

clone size	J gene	D gene	V gene	CDR3 protein	CDR3 DNA
few	TRBJ2-1	.	TRBV5-6	CASLRARSSYNEQFF	TGTGCCAGCCTCCGAGCCCGAAGCTCCTACAATGAGCAGTTCTTC
.	TRBJ2-3	.	TRBV20-1	CSARSGSHSTDTQYF	TGCAGTGCTAGATCCGGCAGTCATAGCACAGATACGCAGTATTTT
.	TRBJ1-4	.	TRBV28	CASSLRGKGNEKLFF	TGTGCCAGCAGTTTAAGAGGGAAGGGTAATGAAAAACTGTTTTTT
.	TRBJ2-7	.	TRBV5-1	CASSLGSWSYEQYF	TGCGCCAGCAGCTTGGGCTCTTGGTCGTACGAGCAGTACTTC
.	TRBJ2-5	TRBD2	TRBV20-1	CSARDNLAGEQYF	TGCAGTGCTAGAGATAACCTAGCGGGGGAGCAGTACTTC
.	TRBJ2-7	.	TRBV11-2	CASSFGGLSSYEQYF	TGTGCCAGCAGCTTCGGGGGCCTAAGCTCCTACGAGCAGTACTTC
.	TRBJ2-1	.	TRBV28	CASSYLSSYNEQFF	TGTGCCAGCAGCTATTTGAGCTCCTACAATGAGCAGTTCTTC
few	TRBJ2-7	.	TRBV15	CATSLEGQRSYEQYF	TGTGCCACCAGCCTCGAAGGACAGCGGTCCTACGAGCAGTACTTC
few	TRBJ2-1	TRBD2	TRBV20-1	CSARGAGVSDEQFF	TGCAGTGCTAGAGGGGCGGGAGTCAGCGATGAGCAGTTCTTC
.	TRBJ2-1	TRBD2	TRBV7-9	CASIGTSGVRYSYNEQFF	TGTGCCAGCATCGGTACTAGCGGAGTACGTTACTCCTACAATGAGCAGTTCTTC
.	TRBJ1-4	.	TRBV4-1	CASSQADRNEKLFF	TGCGCCAGCAGCCAAGCTGACCGAAATGAAAAACTGTTTTTT
.	TRBJ2-7	.	TRBV28	CASASPAGSYEQYF	TGTGCCAGCGCTTCCCCGGCAGGCTCCTACGAGCAGTACTTC
.	TRBJ2-1	TRBD2	TRBV25-1	CASSEYGGLAGSYNEQFF	TGTGCCAGCAGTGAATATGGGGGACTAGCGGGATCCTACAATGAGCAGTTCTTC
few	TRBJ2-7	.	TRBV11-2	CASSLGSGADEQYF	TGTGCCAGCAGCTTAGGGTCGGGTGCAGACGAGCAGTACTTC
.	TRBJ2-1	.	TRBV20-1	CSEGWGNEQFF	TGCAGTGAAGGTTGGGGTAATGAGCAGTTCTTC
.	TRBJ1-5	TRBD1	TRBV6-6	CASSLTGVNQPQHF	TGTGCCAGCAGCCTGACAGGGGTTAATCAGCCCCAGCATTTT
few	TRBJ2-7	TRBD2	TRBV20-1	CSTSSGSSYEQYF	TGCAGTACTAGTAGCGGGAGCTCCTACGAGCAGTACTTC
.	TRBJ2-7	TRBD1	TRBV10-3	CAISESQGVYEQYF	TGTGCCATCAGCGAGTCACAGGGGGTCTACGAGCAGTACTTC
.	TRBJ2-1	.	TRBV11-1	CASSLAGNNEQFF	TGTGCCAGCAGCTTAGCGGGGAACAATGAGCAGTTCTTC
.	TRBJ2-3	TRBD2	TRBV7-8	CASSLGGAGGSGTDTQYF	TGTGCCAGCAGCTTAGGAGGGGCGGGAGGCTCGGGGACAGATACGCAGTATTTT
.	TRBJ2-1	TRBD2	TRBV7-2	CASSLGKLAVGMFF	TGTGCCAGCAGTCTAGGGAAACTAGCGGTTGGGATGTTCTTC
.	TRBJ2-1	.	TRBV29-1	CSVGTGSYNEQFF	TGCAGCGTCGGGACTGGAAGCTACAATGAGCAGTTCTTC
few	TRBJ2-1	.	TRBV4-2	CASSQDKQGVQFF	TGTGCCAGCAGCCAAGATAAGCAGGGCGTGCAGTTCTTC
.	TRBJ1-2	.	TRBV7-9	CASSPQGRTPNYGYTF	TGTGCCAGCAGCCCACAAGGGCGCACTCCTAACTATGGCTACACCTTC
.	TRBJ2-7	.	TRBV5-1	CASSLEGSGYEQYF	TGCGCCAGCAGCTTGGAGGGTAGCGGCTACGAGCAGTACTTC
.	TRBJ2-3	TRBD2	TRBV6-5	CASRGAGLSTDTQYF	TGTGCCAGCCGTGGAGCGGGACTGAGCACAGATACGCAGTATTTT
.	TRBJ2-3	.	TRBV29-1	CSVEDRSGQGTTDTQYF	TGCAGCGTTGAAGATCGGTCCGGGCAGGGGACCACAGATACGCAGTATTTT
.	TRBJ1-5	.	TRBV30	CAWRGDDGPFSNQPQHF	TGTGCCTGGAGGGGGGATGACGGGCCGTTTAGCAATCAGCCCCAGCATTTT
.	TRBJ1-1	.	TRBV7-3	CASSETPRGTEAFF	TGTGCCAGCAGCGAAACCCCGAGGGGAACTGAAGCTTTCTTT
.	TRBJ1-1	TRBD1	TRBV2	CAKQRRQGDTEAFF	TGTGCCAAGCAGAGGAGGCAGGGGGACACTGAAGCTTTCTTT
.	TRBJ1-5	.	TRBV2	CASSPHQGYQPQHF	TGTGCCAGCAGCCCACACCAGGGTTATCAGCCCCAGCATTTT
.	TRBJ2-5	TRBD2	TRBV20-1	CSARDAGRALWDERYF	TGCAGTGCTAGAGACGCCGGGAGGGCCCTTTGGGACGAGCGGTACTTC
.	TRBJ2-7	.	TRBV28	CASGKQRALTSYEQYF	TGTGCCAGCGGGAAACAGCGGGCTTTAACCTCCTACGAGCAGTACTTC
.	TRBJ1-4	TRBD1	TRBV9	CASSVDGTASNEKLFF	TGTGCCAGCAGCGTAGATGGGACAGCCAGTAATGAAAAACTGTTTTTT
.	TRBJ2-7	.	TRBV2	CASRQDSSLLYEQYF	TGTGCCAGCCGTCAGGACTCTTCGCTACTCTACGAGCAGTACTTC
.	TRBJ1-3	.	TRBV4-1	CASSQETDGSGNTIYF	TGCGCCAGCAGCCAAGAGACGGACGGCTCTGGAAACACCATATATTTT
few	TRBJ2-7	.	TRBV2	CANLLGRSSYEQYF	TGTGCCAACCTCCTGGGGAGGAGCTCCTACGAGCAGTACTTC
.	TRBJ2-1	.	TRBV20-1	CSAQPDRENEQFF	TGCAGTGCTCAACCGGACAGAGAGAATGAGCAGTTCTTC
.	TRBJ2-1	.	TRBV30	CAWVVGSNEQFF	TGTGCCTGGGTGGTAGGCTCCAATGAGCAGTTCTTC
few	TRBJ1-2	.	TRBV29-1	CSVVRQGGGYTF	TGCAGCGTTGTACGCCAGGGAGGAGGCTACACCTTC
few	TRBJ2-5	.	TRBV20-1	CSASKLGGRETQYF	TGCAGTGCTAGTAAACTCGGGGGGCGAGAGACCCAGTACTTC
.	TRBJ2-1	TRBD2	TRBV7-8	CASSPRLAGVDEQFF	TGTGCCAGCAGCCCACGACTAGCGGGAGTGGATGAGCAGTTCTTC
.	TRBJ1-1	.	TRBV28	CASSFGIGTEAFF	TGTGCCAGCAGTTTTGGGATCGGTACTGAAGCTTTCTTT
few	TRBJ2-1	.	TRBV28	CASSYHNSYNEQFF	TGTGCCAGCAGTTACCACAACTCCTACAATGAGCAGTTCTTC
few	TRBJ2-7	.	TRBV5-1	CASSMDRAYEQYF	TGCGCCAGCAGCATGGACAGAGCCTACGAGCAGTACTTC
.	TRBJ2-5	.	TRBV20-1	CSARKGGTKQETQYF	TGCAGTGCGCGTAAGGGGGGGACCAAACAAGAGACCCAGTACTTC